The 22 T cell receptor beta chains below were found in one sample sequenced in a study of blood T cells in healthy people across ages. The second PCR ran roughly 6 to 11 cycles with a sample-barcoded 5' primer and J-beta primers. TCRdb processed the 5' RACE reads anew with MiXCR; each CDR3 protein has one entry. The table records 1.5 million or so distinct CDR3 sequences, 40% to 50% of them present only once. The sample taken for sequencing was blood. The receptors were gathered from a woman between 18 and 30 years old in good health.

This clonotype was counted between two and nine times. The genes are TRBV20-1 and TRBJ2-7; TRBD2 matches 11 bases. The CDR3 sequence is 14 residues long. Germline CDR1 is DFQATT and CDR2 is SNEGSKA (reference sequence). The junction had 7 bases not matched to a gene; V was cut back by 6 bases and J by 3 bases. CDR3 nucleotide sequence: TGCAGTGCAGGGACTAGCGGTTTGGGCTACGAGCAGTACTTC. This sequence encodes CSAGTSGLGYEQYF.

Of note for this clonotype: A read error may explain this, as a much larger clone is one base away. The genes are TRBV6-1 and TRBJ1-1; no reliable D call. Looked up from germline, CDR1 is MNHNS and CDR2 is SASEGT. The CDR3 contains 16 residues. V was clipped by 8 bases and J by 0 bases, with 19 bases between them. The CDR3 sequence: CASCNGRTKMNTEAFF. CDR3 in DNA: TGTGCCAGCTGCAACGGACGCACTAAGATGAACACTGAAGCTTTCTTT.

The chain is built from TRBV27 and TRBJ1-5; 8 positions agree with TRBD1. The ends lost 6 bases at V and 6 bases at J; junction bases unmatched: 10. CDR3 length equals 15 residues. Per germline, CDR1 MNHEY and CDR2 SMNVEV (reference sequence). Here the CDR3 reads CASRYRGLGSQPQHF. In DNA, the CDR3 is TGTGCCAGCAGATACAGGGGGTTGGGTAGTCAGCCCCAGCATTTT.

The CDR3 nucleotides read TGCGCCAGCAGCCTGTTCCCCCTTGGGGGAGGAGGCACAGATACGCAGTATTTT. This translates into CASSLFPLGGGGTDTQYF. The chain uses TRBV5-1 and TRBJ2-3, with D perhaps TRBD2 (6 bases). The CDR3 has 18 residues. V lost 4 bases and J lost 1, with 22 bases in between. Germline V CDR1 and CDR2: SGHRS, YFSETQ. The whole variable domain, remainder taken from reference TRBV5-1 and TRBJ2-3, is KAGVTQTPRYLIKTRGQQVTLSCSPISGHRSVSWYQQTPGQGLQFLFEYFSETQRNKGNFPGRFSGRQFSNSRSEMNVSTLELGDSALYLCASSLFPLGGGGTDTQYFGPGTRLTVL.

The CDR3 loop reads CASSPRQNLGDQYF. For the CDR3, the DNA is TGTGCCAGCAGCCCCAGACAGAACCTCGGGGACCAGTACTTC. The genes are TRBV3-1 and TRBJ2-5; possibly TRBD1 or TRBD2 for D (5 bases each). Germline values: CDR1 LGHDT, CDR2 YNNKEL (reference sequence). Trimming removed 4 bases from V and 10 bases from J, with 19 bases in between. The CDR3 totals 14 residues.

The chain links TRBV7-2 to TRBJ2-5; 11 bases align to TRBD2. Germline V gives CDR1 SGHTA, CDR2 FQGNSA. This CDR3 is built from 13 residues. The ends lost 6 bases at V and 7 bases at J; junction bases unmatched: 4. The CDR3 loop is CASSSGTSGTQYF. The CDR3 DNA follows: TGTGCCAGCAGTTCCGGGACTAGCGGGACCCAGTACTTC.

This clonotype was seen only a few times. V and J are TRBV27 and TRBJ2-1; TRBD1 agrees at 10 bases. V was clipped by 6 bases and J by 5 bases; unmatched bases: 7. This CDR3 region has 15 residues. CDR1 and CDR2 from the germline V gene are MNHEY and SMNVEV (reference sequence). CDR3 sequence (DNA): TGTGCCAGCAGGCGGACAGGGGGTATAAACAATGAGCAGTTCTTC. Protein sequence: CASRRTGGINNEQFF.

The chain uses TRBV28 and TRBJ2-1; 7 nucleotides line up with TRBD1. V lost 10 bases and J lost 7; bases outside the gene matches: 4. This CDR3 is 11 amino acids long. Looked up from germline, CDR1 is MDHEN and CDR2 is SYDVKM. The CDR3 coding sequence is TGTGCCACCCGACAGGGAAATGAGCAGTTCTTC. Translated: CATRQGNEQFF. The whole variable domain, remainder taken from reference TRBV28 and TRBJ2-1, is DVKVTQSSRYLVKRTGEKVFLECVQDMDHENMFWYRQDPGLGLRLIYFSYDVKMKEKGDIPEGYSVSREKKERFSLILESASTNQTSMYLCATRQGNEQFFGPGTRLTVL.

To note about this clonotype: One end of the junction fails to match germline, which may point to a read error. J is TRBJ2-7 and V is TRBV6-1; weak D call: TRBD1 (5 bases). Germline CDR1 and CDR2: MNHNS and SASEGT. The CDR3 consists of 14 residues. CDR3 amino acids: CTSSEGVSSYEQYF. CDR3 in DNA: TGTACCAGCAGTGAAGGGGTTAGCTCCTACGAGCAGTACTTC.

The CDR3 region is CASSYPPGTGWKQSPLHF. DNA for the CDR3: TGTGCCAGCAGTTACCCTCCCGGGACAGGGTGGAAACAGTCACCCCTCCACTTT. This chain uses TRBV6-5 with TRBJ1-6, with 9 bases that match TRBD1. The CDR3 extends over 18 amino acids. V gave up 2 bases and J gave up 10 bases; unmatched junction bases: 15. Germline loops: CDR1 MNHEY, CDR2 SVGAGI.

The rearrangement links TRBV20-1 to TRBJ2-6; 14 bases are shared with TRBD2. The CDR3 has 19 amino acids. The J segment lost 2 bases and the V segment lost 0 bases, leaving 6 bases of the junction unmatched. Germline CDR1 is DFQATT and CDR2 is SNEGSKA (reference sequence). CDR3 in amino acids: CSARDRGTSGSAGANVLTF. CDR3 nucleotides: TGCAGTGCTAGAGATAGGGGGACTAGCGGGAGTGCTGGGGCCAACGTCCTGACTTTC.

This clonotype was seen a handful of times. The V call is TRBV12-3 or TRBV12-4, the J call TRBJ2-1; TRBD2 matches 7 bases. This CDR3 region has 15 residues. V lost 7 bases, J lost 3 bases, and 9 bases stayed unmatched. The CDR3 spells CASTPGAGDYNEQFF. The CDR3 coding sequence is TGTGCCAGCACCCCCGGGGCGGGAGACTACAATGAGCAGTTCTTC.

This chain connects TRBV4-2 to TRBJ1-4, with D perhaps TRBD1 (5 bases). The CDR3 loop spans 17 amino acids. V gave up 1 base and J gave up 8 bases, with 20 bases separating them. Per the germline V gene, CDR1 is LGHNA and CDR2 is YNFKEQ. CDR3 sequence (DNA): TGTGCCAGCAGCCAAGTCCCCAACAGCGGGGGGGAGGAAAAACTGTTTTTT. It yields the protein CASSQVPNSGGEEKLFF.

The rearrangement links TRBV20-1 to TRBJ2-7, with 10 bases fitting TRBD2. The germline CDR1 and CDR2 sequences are DFQATT and SNEGSKA (reference sequence). The CDR3 length is 15 residues. Trimming cost V 0 bases and J 7 bases; bases outside gene matches: 9. The CDR3 spells CSARDYSGGENEQYF. CDR3 coding DNA: TGCAGTGCTAGAGATTACAGCGGGGGGGAGAATGAGCAGTACTTC.

The rearrangement joins TRBV7-9 to TRBJ1-1; the D is unclear. This CDR3 is 14 amino acids long. V lost 4 bases, J lost 1 base, and 10 bases lay in between. Germline values: CDR1 SEHNR, CDR2 FQNEAQ (reference sequence). The CDR3 nucleotides read TGTGCCAGCAGCTCAGAGACGGAGAACACTGAAGCTTTCTTT. Amino acids: CASSSETENTEAFF.

In nucleotides, the CDR3 is TGTGCCAGCAGAGGGGGACAGGGAGGGTACAATGAGCAGTTCTTC. It is translated as CASRGGQGGYNEQFF. This chain joins TRBV2 and TRBJ2-1, with 9 bases aligning to TRBD1. The CDR3 runs 15 residues. V gave up 6 bases and J gave up 4 bases; unmatched junction bases: 7. CDR1 SNHLY and CDR2 FYNNEI come from the germline V gene. The whole variable domain, filled in from reference TRBV2 and TRBJ2-1, reads EPEVTQTPSHQVTQMGQEVILRCVPISNHLYFYWYRQILGQKVEFLVSFYNNEISEKSEIFDDQFSVERPDGSNFTLKIRSTKLEDSAMYFCASRGGQGGYNEQFFGPGTRLTVL.

This clonotype was found many times. The J gene is TRBJ2-5, the V gene TRBV12-3 or TRBV12-4; D might be TRBD1 or TRBD2, each matching 5 bases. V was clipped by 5 bases and J by 0 bases, with 10 bases between them. This CDR3 is built from 14 residues. The CDR3 sequence is CASSGTENQETQYF. In DNA, the CDR3 is TGTGCCAGCAGTGGGACGGAGAACCAAGAGACCCAGTACTTC.

This chain uses TRBV27 with TRBJ2-3; D is ambiguous. V gave up 0 bases and J gave up 6 bases, with 16 bases separating them. Germline V CDR1 and CDR2: MNHEY, SMNVEV (reference sequence). The CDR3 length is 16 residues. Written as DNA, the CDR3 is TGTGCCAGCAGTTTATCGAGCTCAAAGATTCTCGATACGCAGTATTTT. Its protein is CASSLSSSKILDTQYF.

This chain joins TRBV5-5 and TRBJ2-4; D perhaps matches TRBD1 (5 bases). Deletions cut 3 bases from V and 0 bases from J, with 13 bases between. Germline CDR1 reads SGHKS; CDR2 reads YYEKEE (reference sequence). This CDR3 spans 16 amino acids. This chain's CDR3 is CASSSDSPLAKNIQYF. DNA for the CDR3: TGTGCCAGCAGCTCCGACAGTCCTTTAGCCAAAAACATTCAGTACTTC.

The chain employs TRBV12-3 or TRBV12-4 and TRBJ2-6; D is undetermined. The CDR3 consists of 18 residues. Trimming cost V 3 bases and J 0 bases, with 15 bases left between them. DNA of the CDR3: TGTGCCAGCAGTTTGCAGGAATTTCCCGTCTCTGGGGCCAACGTCCTGACTTTC. Amino acid sequence: CASSLQEFPVSGANVLTF.

CDR3 region: CASSRGRFVQYF. The CDR3 coding sequence is TGTGCCAGCAGCCGCGGAAGGTTTGTGCAGTACTTC. The V call is TRBV11-2, the J call TRBJ2-4; D gene uncertain. This CDR3 comprises 12 residues. Germline CDR1 SGHAT, CDR2 FQNNGV. V was shortened by 5 bases and J by 13 bases, with 15 bases between the two germline ends.

This clonotype was counted between two and nine times. The CDR3 region is CASRQRGSYNEQFF. The DNA of the CDR3 is TGTGCCAGCAGACAACGGGGTTCCTACAATGAGCAGTTCTTC. The V gene is TRBV12-3 or TRBV12-4, the J gene TRBJ2-1; the D gene is possibly TRBD2 (5 bases). The CDR3 is 14 amino acids. Deletions cut 6 bases from V and 1 base from J, with 10 bases between.